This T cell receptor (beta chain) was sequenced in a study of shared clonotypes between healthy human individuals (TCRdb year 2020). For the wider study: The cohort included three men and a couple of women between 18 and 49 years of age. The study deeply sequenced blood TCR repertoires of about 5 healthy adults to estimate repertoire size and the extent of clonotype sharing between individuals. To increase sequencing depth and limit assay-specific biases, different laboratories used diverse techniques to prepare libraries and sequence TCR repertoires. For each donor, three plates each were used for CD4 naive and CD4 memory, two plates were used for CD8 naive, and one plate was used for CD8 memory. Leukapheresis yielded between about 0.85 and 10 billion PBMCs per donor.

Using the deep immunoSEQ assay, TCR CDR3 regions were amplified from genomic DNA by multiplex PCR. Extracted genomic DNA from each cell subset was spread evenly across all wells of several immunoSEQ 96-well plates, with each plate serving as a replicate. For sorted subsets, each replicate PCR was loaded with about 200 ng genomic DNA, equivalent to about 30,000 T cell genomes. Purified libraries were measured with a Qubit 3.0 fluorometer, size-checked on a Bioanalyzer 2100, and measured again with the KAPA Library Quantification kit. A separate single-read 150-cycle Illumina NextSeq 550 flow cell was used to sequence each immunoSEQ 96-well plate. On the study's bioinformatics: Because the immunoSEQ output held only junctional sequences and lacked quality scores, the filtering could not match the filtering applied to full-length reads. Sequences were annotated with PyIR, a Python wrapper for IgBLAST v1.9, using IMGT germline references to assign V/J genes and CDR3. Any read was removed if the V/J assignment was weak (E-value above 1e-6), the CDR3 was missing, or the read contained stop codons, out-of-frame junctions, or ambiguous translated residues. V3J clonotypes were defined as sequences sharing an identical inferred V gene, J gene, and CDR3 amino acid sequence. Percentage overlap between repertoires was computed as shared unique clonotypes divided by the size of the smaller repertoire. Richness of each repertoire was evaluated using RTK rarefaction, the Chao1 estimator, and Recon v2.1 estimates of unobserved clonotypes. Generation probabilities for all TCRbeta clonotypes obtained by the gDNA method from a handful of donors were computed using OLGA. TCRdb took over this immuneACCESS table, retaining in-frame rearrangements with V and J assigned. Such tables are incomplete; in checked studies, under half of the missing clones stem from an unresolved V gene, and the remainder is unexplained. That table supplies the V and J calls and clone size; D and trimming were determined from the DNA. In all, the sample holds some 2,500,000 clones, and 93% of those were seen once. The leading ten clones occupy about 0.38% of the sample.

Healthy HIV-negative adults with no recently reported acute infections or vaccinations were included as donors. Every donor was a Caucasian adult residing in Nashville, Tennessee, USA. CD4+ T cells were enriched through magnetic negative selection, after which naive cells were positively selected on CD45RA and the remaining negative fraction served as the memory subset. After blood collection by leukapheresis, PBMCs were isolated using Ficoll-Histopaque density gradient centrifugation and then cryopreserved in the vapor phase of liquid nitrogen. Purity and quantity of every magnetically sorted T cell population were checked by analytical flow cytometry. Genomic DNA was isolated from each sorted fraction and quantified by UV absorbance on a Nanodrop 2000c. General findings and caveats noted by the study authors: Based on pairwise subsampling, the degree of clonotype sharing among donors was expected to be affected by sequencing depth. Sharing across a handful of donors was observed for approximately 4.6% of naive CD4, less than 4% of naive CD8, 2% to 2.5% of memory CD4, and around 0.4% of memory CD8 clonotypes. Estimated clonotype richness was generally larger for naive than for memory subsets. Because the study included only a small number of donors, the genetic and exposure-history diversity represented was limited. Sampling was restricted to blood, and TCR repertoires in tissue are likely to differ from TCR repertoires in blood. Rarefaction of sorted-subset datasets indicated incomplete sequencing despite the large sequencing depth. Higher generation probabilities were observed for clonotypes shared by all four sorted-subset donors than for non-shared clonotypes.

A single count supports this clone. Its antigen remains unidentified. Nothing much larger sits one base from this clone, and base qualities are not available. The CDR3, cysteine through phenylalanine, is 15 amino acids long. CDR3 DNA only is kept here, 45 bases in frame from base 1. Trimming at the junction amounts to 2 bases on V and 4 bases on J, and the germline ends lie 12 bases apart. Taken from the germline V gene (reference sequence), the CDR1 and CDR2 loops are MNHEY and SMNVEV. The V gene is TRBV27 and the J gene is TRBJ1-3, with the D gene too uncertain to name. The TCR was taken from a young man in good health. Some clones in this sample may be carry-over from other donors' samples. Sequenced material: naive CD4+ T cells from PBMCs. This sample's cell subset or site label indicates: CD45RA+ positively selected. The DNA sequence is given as TGTGCCAGCAGTTTAGGGGTGGGGTCCGGAAACACCATATATTTT. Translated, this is CASSLGVGSGNTIYF.